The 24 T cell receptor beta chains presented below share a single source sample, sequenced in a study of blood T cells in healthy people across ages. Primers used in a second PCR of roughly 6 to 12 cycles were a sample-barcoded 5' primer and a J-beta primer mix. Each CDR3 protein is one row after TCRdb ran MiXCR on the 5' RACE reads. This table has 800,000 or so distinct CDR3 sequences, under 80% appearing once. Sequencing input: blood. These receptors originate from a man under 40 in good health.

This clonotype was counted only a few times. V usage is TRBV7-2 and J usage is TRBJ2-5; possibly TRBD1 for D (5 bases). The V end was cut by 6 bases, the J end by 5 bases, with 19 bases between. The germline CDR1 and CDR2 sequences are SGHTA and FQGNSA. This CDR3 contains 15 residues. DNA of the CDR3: TGTGCCAGCAGTGGGGCCTACCCCCGGTCGGAGACCCAGTACTTC. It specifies CASSGAYPRSETQYF.

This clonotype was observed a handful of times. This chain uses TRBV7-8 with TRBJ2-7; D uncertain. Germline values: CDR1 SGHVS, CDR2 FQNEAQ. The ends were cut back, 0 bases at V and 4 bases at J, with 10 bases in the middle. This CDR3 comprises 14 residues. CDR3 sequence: CASSLARIGYEQYF. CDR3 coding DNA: TGTGCCAGCAGCTTAGCACGAATAGGGTACGAGCAGTACTTC.

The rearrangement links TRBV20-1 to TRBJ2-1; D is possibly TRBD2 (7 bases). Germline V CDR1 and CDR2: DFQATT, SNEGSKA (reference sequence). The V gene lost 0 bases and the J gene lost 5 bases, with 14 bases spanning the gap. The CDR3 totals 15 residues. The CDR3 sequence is CSARDPGGLDNEQFF. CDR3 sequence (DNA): TGCAGTGCTAGAGATCCCGGGGGGCTCGACAATGAGCAGTTCTTC.

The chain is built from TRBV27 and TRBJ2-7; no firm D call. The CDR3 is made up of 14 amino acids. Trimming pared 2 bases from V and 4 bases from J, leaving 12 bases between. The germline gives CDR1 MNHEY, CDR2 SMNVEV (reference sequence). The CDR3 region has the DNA TGTGCCAGCAGTTTAGCGTTCTTTGGGTACGAGCAGTACTTC. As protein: CASSLAFFGYEQYF.

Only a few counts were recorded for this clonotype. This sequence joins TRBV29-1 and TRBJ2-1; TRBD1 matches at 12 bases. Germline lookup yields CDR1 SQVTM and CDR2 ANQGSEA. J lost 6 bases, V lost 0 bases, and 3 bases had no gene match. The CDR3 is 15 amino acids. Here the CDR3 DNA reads TGCAGCGTTGAAGACGGGACAGGGGGCCGCAATGAGCAGTTCTTC. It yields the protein CSVEDGTGGRNEQFF.

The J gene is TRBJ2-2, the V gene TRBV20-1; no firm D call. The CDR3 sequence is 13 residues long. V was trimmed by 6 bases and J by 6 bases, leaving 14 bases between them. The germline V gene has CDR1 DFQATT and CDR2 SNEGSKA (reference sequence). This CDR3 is CSALAGGSGELFF. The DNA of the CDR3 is TGCAGTGCGCTTGCTGGTGGGTCCGGGGAGCTGTTTTTT.

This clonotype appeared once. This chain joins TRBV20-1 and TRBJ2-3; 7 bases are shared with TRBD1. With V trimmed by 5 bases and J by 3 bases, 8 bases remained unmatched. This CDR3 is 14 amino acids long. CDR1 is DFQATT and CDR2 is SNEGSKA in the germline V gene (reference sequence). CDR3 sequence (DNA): TGCAGTGCTCTGACTTCGACAGGGACAGATACGCAGTATTTT. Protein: CSALTSTGTDTQYF.

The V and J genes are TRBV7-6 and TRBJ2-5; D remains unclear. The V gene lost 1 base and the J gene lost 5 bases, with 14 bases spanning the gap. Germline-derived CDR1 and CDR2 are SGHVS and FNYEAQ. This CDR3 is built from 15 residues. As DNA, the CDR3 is TGTGCCAGCAGCTTAGGTACCCGACCGGCGGAGACCCAGTACTTC. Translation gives CASSLGTRPAETQYF.

Written as DNA, the CDR3 is TGTGCCAGCAGCTTAGTAAGCTGGGGGGGCAATGAGCAGTTCTTC. Its protein is CASSLVSWGGNEQFF. J is TRBJ2-1 and V is TRBV11-2; 7 nucleotides line up with TRBD2. CDR1 is SGHAT and CDR2 is FQNNGV in the germline V gene. The CDR3 contains 15 residues. With V trimmed by 1 base and J by 6 bases, 6 bases remained unmatched.

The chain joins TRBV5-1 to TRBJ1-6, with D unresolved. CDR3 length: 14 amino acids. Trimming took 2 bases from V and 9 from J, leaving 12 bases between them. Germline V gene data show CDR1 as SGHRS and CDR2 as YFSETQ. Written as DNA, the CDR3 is TGCGCCAGCAGCTTATCCGGATCCGGTTCACCCCTCCACTTT. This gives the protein CASSLSGSGSPLHF.

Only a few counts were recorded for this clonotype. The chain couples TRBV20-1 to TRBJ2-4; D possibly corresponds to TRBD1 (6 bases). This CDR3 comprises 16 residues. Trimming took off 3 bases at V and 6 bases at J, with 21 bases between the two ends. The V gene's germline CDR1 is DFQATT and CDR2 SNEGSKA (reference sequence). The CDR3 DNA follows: TGCAGTGCTAGTGGGCTACGGGACACCATACCAAACATTCAGTACTTC. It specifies CSASGLRDTIPNIQYF.

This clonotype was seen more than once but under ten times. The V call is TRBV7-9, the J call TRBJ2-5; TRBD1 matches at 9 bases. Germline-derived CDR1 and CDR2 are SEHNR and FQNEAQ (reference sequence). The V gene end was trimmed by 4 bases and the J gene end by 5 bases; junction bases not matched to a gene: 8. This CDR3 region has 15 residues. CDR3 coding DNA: TGTGCCAGCAGCTATGGACAGGGGCCTACGGAGACCCAGTACTTC. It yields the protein CASSYGQGPTETQYF.

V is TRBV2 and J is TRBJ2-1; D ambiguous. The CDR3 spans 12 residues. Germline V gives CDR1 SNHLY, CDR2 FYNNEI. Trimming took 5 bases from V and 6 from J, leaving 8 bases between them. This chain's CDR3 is CASSIEVNEQFF. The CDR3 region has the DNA TGTGCCAGCAGTATAGAAGTCAATGAGCAGTTCTTC.

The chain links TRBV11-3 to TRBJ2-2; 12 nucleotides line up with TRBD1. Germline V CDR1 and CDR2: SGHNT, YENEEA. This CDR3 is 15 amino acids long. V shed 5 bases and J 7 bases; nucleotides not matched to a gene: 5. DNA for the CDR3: TGTGCCAGCAGCCCGGGACAGGGGGCTTTCGGGGAGCTGTTTTTT. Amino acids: CASSPGQGAFGELFF. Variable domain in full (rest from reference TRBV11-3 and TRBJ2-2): EAGVVQSPRYKIIEKKQPVAFWCNPISGHNTLYWYLQNLGQGPELLIRYENEEAVDDSQLPKDRFSAERLKGVDSTLKIQPAELGDSAVYLCASSPGQGAFGELFFGEGSRLTVL.

In DNA form, the CDR3 reads TGTGCCAGCAGCCCCCTGGGAGGCCGCTACGAGCAGTACTTC. Amino acids: CASSPLGGRYEQYF. The chain combines TRBV7-2 with TRBJ2-7; tentative D call: TRBD2 (6 bases). The CDR3 runs 14 residues. Germline CDR1 SGHTA, CDR2 FQGNSA. With 5 bases removed from V and 3 bases from J, the gap between germline ends came to 14 bases. The entire variable domain, with the rest obtained from reference TRBV7-2 and TRBJ2-7, is as follows: GAGVSQSPSNKVTEKGKDVELRCDPISGHTALYWYRQSLGQGLEFLIYFQGNSAPDKSGLPSDRFSAERTGGSVSTLTIQRTQQEDSAVYLCASSPLGGRYEQYFGPGTRLTVT.

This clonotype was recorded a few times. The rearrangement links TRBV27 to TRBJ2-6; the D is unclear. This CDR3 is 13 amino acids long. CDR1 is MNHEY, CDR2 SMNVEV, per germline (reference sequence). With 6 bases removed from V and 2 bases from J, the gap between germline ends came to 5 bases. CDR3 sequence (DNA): TGTGCCAGCAGCGGAACTGGGGCCAACGTCCTGACTTTC. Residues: CASSGTGANVLTF.

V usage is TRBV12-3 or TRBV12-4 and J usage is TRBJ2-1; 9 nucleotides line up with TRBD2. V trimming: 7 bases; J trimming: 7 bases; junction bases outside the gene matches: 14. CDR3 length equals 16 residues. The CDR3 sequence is CASTQRGARLSNEQFF. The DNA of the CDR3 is TGTGCCAGCACCCAGCGGGGGGCCCGCTTATCAAATGAGCAGTTCTTC.

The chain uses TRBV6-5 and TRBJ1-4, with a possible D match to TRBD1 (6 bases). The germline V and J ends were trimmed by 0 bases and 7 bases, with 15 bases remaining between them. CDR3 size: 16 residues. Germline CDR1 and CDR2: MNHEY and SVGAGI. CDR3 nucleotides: TGTGCCAGCAGTTACTCGATGACGGGGGCGAGTGAAAAACTGTTTTTT. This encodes CASSYSMTGASEKLFF.

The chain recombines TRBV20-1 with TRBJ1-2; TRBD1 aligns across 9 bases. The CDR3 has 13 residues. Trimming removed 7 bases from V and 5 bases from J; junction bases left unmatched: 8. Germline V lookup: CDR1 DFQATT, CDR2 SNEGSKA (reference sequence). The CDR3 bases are TGCAGTGTCCAGGGACAGGGAGAATATGGCTACACCTTC. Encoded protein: CSVQGQGEYGYTF.

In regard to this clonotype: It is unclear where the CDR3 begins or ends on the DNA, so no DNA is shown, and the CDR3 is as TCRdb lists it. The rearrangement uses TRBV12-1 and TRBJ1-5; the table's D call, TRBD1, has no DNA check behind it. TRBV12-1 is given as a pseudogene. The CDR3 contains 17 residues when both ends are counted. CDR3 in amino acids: CASSFGLGAGGNQPQHF.

The CDR3 sequence: CASSQRDRGQYGYTF. The DNA for the CDR3 is TGTGCCAGCAGCCAGCGCGACAGGGGGCAATACGGCTACACCTTC. This chain links TRBV14 with TRBJ1-2, with TRBD1 matching 10 bases. V dropped 3 bases and J dropped 8; count of bases not matched to a gene: 9. Germline V lookup: CDR1 SGHDN, CDR2 FVKESK. There are 15 residues in the CDR3.

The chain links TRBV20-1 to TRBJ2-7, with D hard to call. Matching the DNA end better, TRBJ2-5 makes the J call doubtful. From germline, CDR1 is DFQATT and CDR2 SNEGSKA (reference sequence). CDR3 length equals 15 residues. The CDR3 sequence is CSAGPWRLGQETQYF. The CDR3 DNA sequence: TGCAGTGCTGGTCCCTGGCGGCTTGGCCAAGAGACCCAGTACTTC.

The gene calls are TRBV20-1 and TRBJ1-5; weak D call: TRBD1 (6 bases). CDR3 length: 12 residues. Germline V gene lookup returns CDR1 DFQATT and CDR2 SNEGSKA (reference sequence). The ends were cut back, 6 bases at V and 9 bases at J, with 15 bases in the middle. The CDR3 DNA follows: TGCAGTGCGGGGGGCAGAATTCCGCCCCAGCATTTT. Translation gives CSAGGRIPPQHF.

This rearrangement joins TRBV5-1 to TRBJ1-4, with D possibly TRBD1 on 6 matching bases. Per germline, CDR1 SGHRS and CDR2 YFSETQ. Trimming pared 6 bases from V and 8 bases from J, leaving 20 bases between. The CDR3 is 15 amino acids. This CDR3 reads CASTLRGGKEEKLFF. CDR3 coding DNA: TGCGCCAGCACCCTACGAGGGGGAAAAGAGGAAAAACTGTTTTTT.